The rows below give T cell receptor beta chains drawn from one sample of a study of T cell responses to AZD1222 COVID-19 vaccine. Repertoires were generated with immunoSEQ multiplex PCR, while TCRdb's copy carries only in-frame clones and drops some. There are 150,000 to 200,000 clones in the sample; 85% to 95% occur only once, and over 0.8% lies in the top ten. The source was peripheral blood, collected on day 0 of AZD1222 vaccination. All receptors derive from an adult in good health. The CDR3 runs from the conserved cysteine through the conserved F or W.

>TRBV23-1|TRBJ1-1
CASSRDHRGDTEAFF
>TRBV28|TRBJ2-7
CATDPGQNLYEQYF
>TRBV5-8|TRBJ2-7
CASTLGGSYEQYF
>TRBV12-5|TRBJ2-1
CASGLPKTSGGNEQFF
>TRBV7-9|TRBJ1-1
CASSSGGAEAFF
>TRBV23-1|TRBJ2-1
CASSHTLDREQFF
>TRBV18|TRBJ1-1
CASSLGPRNTEAFF
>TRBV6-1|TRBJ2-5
CASSEDRVWETQYF
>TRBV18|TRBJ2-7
CASSPPTDYEQYF
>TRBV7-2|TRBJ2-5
CASTKSGTSGSETQYF
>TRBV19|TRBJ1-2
CASSFAQEGYGYTF